A selection of T cell receptor beta chains follows, all from one sample in a study of T cell responses to AZD1222 COVID-19 vaccine. Some clones are missing from TCRdb's copy, which holds only in-frame ones; the method was immunoSEQ multiplex PCR. This table holds roughly 40,000 clones, around three quarters found once. The sample was peripheral blood, taken on day 0 of AZD1222 vaccination. The origin of the receptors is an adult in good health. The conserved cysteine and the conserved F or W are not part of the CDR3 here. The order of the fields is J gene, V gene, D gene, CDR3 protein. The D gene is left open where the match is weak.

TRBJ2-5	TRBV3-1/TRBV3-2	-	ASSQGPAGTQY
TRBJ2-1	TRBV7-2	TRBD2	ASSSTLAGGLYNEQF
TRBJ1-4	TRBV7-2	-	ASSLARGAPNEKLF
TRBJ2-7	TRBV18	-	ASSPPGNPLEQY
TRBJ2-7	TRBV29-1	TRBD1	SVDGTGGYEQY
TRBJ2-1	TRBV5-4	-	ASSLDFRPNNEQF
TRBJ2-3	TRBV19	TRBD2	ASSIDASGGASTDTQY
TRBJ1-2	TRBV6-5	-	ASSYLSQARLYT
TRBJ2-3	TRBV7-3	TRBD1	ASSRTGVGTDTQY
TRBJ1-5	TRBV2	-	ASSYRDRRQPQH
TRBJ1-4	TRBV6-5	TRBD1	ASSIRTGDEKLF
TRBJ1-2	TRBV5-1	TRBD1	ASSLKPGQEGNYGYT
TRBJ2-3	TRBV5-1	-	ASSGGPGTRGTDTQY
TRBJ1-2	TRBV28	-	ASSSGLEGYGYT
TRBJ2-1	TRBV11-2	TRBD1	ASSYDRGSHNEQF
TRBJ1-1	TRBV11-3	-	ASSLSPGRGEAF
TRBJ2-6	TRBV18	-	ASSQASSSGANVLT
TRBJ2-1	TRBV21-1	-	ASSDAYNEQF
TRBJ1-3	TRBV6-1	-	ASSEALYSSGNTIY
TRBJ2-2	TRBV6-5	-	ASSRQNTNTGELF
TRBJ1-2	TRBV14	-	ASSLVVNYGYT
TRBJ1-6	TRBV15	-	ATALDYNSPLH
TRBJ2-5	TRBV6-1	-	ASSDSSVQRETQY
TRBJ2-3	TRBV9	-	ASSVSPSTDTQY
TRBJ2-7	TRBV10-1	TRBD1	ANVRTRVSGGYEQY
TRBJ1-6	TRBV4-2	-	ASSQDLQDGYNSPLH
TRBJ1-2	TRBV9	-	ASSPSANSAFNYGYT
TRBJ1-2	TRBV11-1	TRBD1	ASSLEGQGNYGYT
TRBJ2-7	TRBV18	-	ASSPNRDTNEQY
TRBJ1-1	TRBV19	TRBD1	ASSRGQGIARNTEAF
TRBJ2-6	TRBV5-1	-	ASSLWGSGANVLT
TRBJ2-2	TRBV5-1	-	ASSSRGTGELF
TRBJ2-1	TRBV6-2/TRBV6-3	-	ASSYGYNEQF
TRBJ2-7	TRBV5-1	TRBD2	ASSSGGLAGFHYEQY
TRBJ1-5	TRBV19	-	ASNFLVGGNNQPQH
TRBJ2-5	TRBV7-2	TRBD2	ASSLGGSGGTETQY
TRBJ1-2	TRBV3-1/TRBV3-2	TRBD1	ASSQGYGQGQANYGYT
TRBJ1-2	TRBV6-5	TRBD1	ASKAGGSVAYGYT
TRBJ1-1	TRBV7-2	-	ASSLHGAYTEAF
TRBJ1-1	TRBV28	-	ASSALFGGTEAF
TRBJ1-2	TRBV6-5	TRBD1	ASSYEGGTGIYGYT